This TCR beta chain was identified in a study of cytomegalovirus exposure and HLA in healthy donors. Study outcomes and limitations: Association with HLA alleles at 0.05 false discovery rate was found for 16,951 TCR beta sequences in a later analysis. The study recorded 164 TCR beta chains that were cytomegalovirus-associated. Fewer N-insertions than the roughly 700-donor mean were reportedly shown by an Asian-associated ancestry cluster in a later analysis.

Germline lookup yields CDR1 SGHTA and CDR2 FQGNSA. V lost 3 bases and J lost 4, with 19 bases in between. This CDR3 region has 17 residues. The study ran its PCR with 60 Vbeta and 13 Jbeta primers. The data were produced by immunoSEQ multiplex PCR, yet TCRdb's version contains in-frame clones alone and is incomplete. Here the sample spans some 150,000 clones, about 80% being singletons. About this clone: What it binds is unknown.

The sequencing input was PBMCs. This TCR was recovered from a male donor in good health and CMV-seronegative. This rearrangement joins TRBV7-2 to TRBJ1-3, with a tentative D call TRBD1 (5 bases). CDR3 DNA: TGTGCCAGCAGCTTTGGGACGGGGGGGACTACGGGAAACACCATATATTTT. Encoded protein: CASSFGTGGTTGNTIYF.